The text below deals with one T cell receptor (beta chain). The antigen is undetermined. A much larger clonotype is one base distant, so this may be a read error. In total, each donor contributed a single heparinised blood draw that averaged around 110 mL. Isolated RNA was reverse transcribed in full, so expressed TCRB transcripts were sequenced. This table comes from immunoSEQ multiplex PCR, and its TCRdb copy is limited to in-frame clones, with some not included. The sample carries 400,000 or so clones, around 10% recorded once. CDR1 is SGHNT and CDR2 is YYREEE in the germline V gene (reference sequence). V dropped 3 bases and J dropped 5; count of bases not matched to a gene: 14. The CDR3 sequence is 18 residues long. This entry is derived from a study of beta chain features in type 1 diabetes. Study-wide points: Cells expressing TCR highly could be over-represented by cDNA sequencing. TCRB CDR3s from Type 1 diabetes patients were moderately but significantly shorter in all four CD4+ subsets.

The sample taken for sequencing was central memory CD4+ T cells from blood. The chain is built from TRBV5-4 and TRBJ2-5; 12 nucleotides line up with TRBD1. The source of this sequence is a man aged 25-45 years with type 1 diabetes. CDR3 amino acids: CASSSTGTGGSLGETQYF. CDR3 DNA sequence: TGTGCCAGCAGCTCCACCGGGACAGGGGGCTCCCTTGGGGAGACCCAGTACTTC.